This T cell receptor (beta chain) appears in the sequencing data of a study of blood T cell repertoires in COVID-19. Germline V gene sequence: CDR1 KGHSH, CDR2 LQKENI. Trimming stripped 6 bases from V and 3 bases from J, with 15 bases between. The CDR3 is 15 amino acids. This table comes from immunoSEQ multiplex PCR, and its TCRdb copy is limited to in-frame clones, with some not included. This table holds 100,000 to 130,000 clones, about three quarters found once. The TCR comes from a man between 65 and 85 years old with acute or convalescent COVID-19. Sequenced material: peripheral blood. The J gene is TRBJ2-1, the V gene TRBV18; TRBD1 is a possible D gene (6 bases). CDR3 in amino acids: CASSRTGRNYNEQFF. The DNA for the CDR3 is TGTGCCAGCTCTCGAACAGGGCGGAACTACAATGAGCAGTTCTTC.